These 29 T cell receptor beta chains originate from one sample sequenced in a study of T cells in Graves' hyperthyroidism and ophthalmopathy. The CDR3 regions of TCR beta were amplified from RNA transcripts. With the HTBI primer set, the TCR CDR3 went through a first round of RT-PCR. TCRdb re-called the multiplex PCR reads through MiXCR, storing one row per CDR3 protein. The repertoire holds approximately 500,000 distinct CDR3 sequences, with 35% to 55% as singletons. The sequenced sample consisted of peripheral blood or thyroid tissue (not recorded which). The source is a woman aged 18 to 35 with Graves' hyperthyroidism.

This chain joins TRBV7-3 and TRBJ1-1; tentative D call: TRBD1 (5 bases). V dropped 1 base and J dropped 1 base, with 10 bases sitting between them. CDR1 and CDR2 from the germline V gene are SGHTA and FQGTGA. The CDR3 runs 15 residues. In DNA form, the CDR3 reads TGTGCCAGCAGCTTAATAGGACACCAGAACACTGAAGCTTTCTTT. Encoded protein: CASSLIGHQNTEAFF.

The V and J genes are TRBV29-1 and TRBJ1-1, with TRBD1 matching 11 bases. Per the germline V gene, CDR1 is SQVTM and CDR2 is ANQGSEA. Trimming at V came to 6 bases and at J to 2 bases, leaving 5 bases not matched to a gene. This CDR3 is 14 amino acids long. The CDR3 region is CSVGTGGVNTEAFF. Here the CDR3 DNA reads TGCAGCGTCGGGACAGGGGGTGTAAACACTGAAGCTTTCTTT.

This clonotype showed up just a few times. V usage is TRBV11-3 and J usage is TRBJ1-1, with D hard to call. This CDR3 is built from 16 residues. The V and J ends lost 4 bases and 1 base respectively, with 16 bases between them. Germline V gene lookup returns CDR1 SGHNT and CDR2 YENEEA. CDR3 amino acids: CASSYDGRLRNTEAFF. The CDR3 DNA follows: TGTGCCAGCAGCTACGACGGGCGACTTAGGAACACTGAAGCTTTCTTT.

The V gene is TRBV15, the J gene TRBJ1-1; 8 nucleotides agree with TRBD1. V lost 3 bases, J lost 2 bases, and 2 bases stayed unmatched. This CDR3 contains 14 residues. Germline CDR1 reads LNHNV; CDR2 reads YYDKDF (reference sequence). The CDR3 DNA reads as TGTGCCACCAGCAGTGGACAGGGAAACACTGAAGCTTTCTTT. This encodes CATSSGQGNTEAFF.

This clonotype showed up just a few times. This chain links TRBV5-1 with TRBJ2-5; TRBD1 is a possible D gene (5 bases). The V gene's germline CDR1 is SGHRS and CDR2 YFSETQ. The CDR3 runs 14 residues. Trimming pared 4 bases from V and 2 bases from J, leaving 12 bases between. The CDR3 DNA sequence: TGCGCCAGCAGCGGCTCAGGGTTGCAAGAGACCCAGTACTTC. This translates into CASSGSGLQETQYF.

This sequence joins TRBV5-8 and TRBJ1-1; TRBD1 matches 7 bases. This CDR3 region has 15 residues. The V gene end was trimmed by 2 bases and the J gene end by 0 bases; junction bases not matched to a gene: 4. CDR1 and CDR2 from the germline V gene are SGHTS and YDEGEE. The CDR3 DNA reads TGTGCCAGCAGCTTTCGACAGGGTATGAACACTGAAGCTTTCTTT. It is translated as CASSFRQGMNTEAFF.

V and J are TRBV24-1 and TRBJ2-7, with D possibly TRBD1 on 6 matching bases. CDR1 is KGHDR, CDR2 SFDVKD, per germline. This CDR3 is 14 amino acids long. V was shortened by 11 bases and J by 3 bases, with 19 bases between the two germline ends. The CDR3 bases are TGTGCCAGCAGCTCTCCGCTCAGGGGCTACGAGCAGTACTTC. Its protein product is CASSSPLRGYEQYF.

The chain couples TRBV10-2 to TRBJ2-7, with 7 bases matching TRBD1. Germline V gene data show CDR1 as WSHSY and CDR2 as SAAADI. CDR3 length equals 15 residues. V dropped 8 bases and J dropped 7; count of bases not matched to a gene: 17. The CDR3 DNA follows: TGCGCCAGCCTGTCGACAGGGTTATCCTTCGGGGAGCAGTACTTC. This encodes CASLSTGLSFGEQYF.

This clonotype was picked up a small number of times. Being one base from a much bigger clone, this may be a read error. This chain joins TRBV20-1 and TRBJ2-5; D call uncertain. The V gene lost 5 bases and the J gene lost 3 bases, with 10 bases spanning the gap. Germline V CDR1 and CDR2: DFQATT, SNEGSKA (reference sequence). CDR3 size: 12 residues. CDR3 nucleotides: TGCAGTGCTGAGAGAACGAAAGAGACCCAGTACTTC. It codes for CSAERTKETQYF.

This clonotype was observed at least ten times. The chain combines TRBV6-5 with TRBJ2-7; 7 bases align to TRBD1. With V trimmed by 6 bases and J by 5 bases, 4 bases remained unmatched. Germline V gene sequence: CDR1 MNHEY, CDR2 SVGAGI. There are 12 residues in the CDR3. CDR3 DNA sequence: TGTGCCAGCAGATCCACAGGGGACGAGCAGTACTTC. Protein product: CASRSTGDEQYF.

The rearrangement uses TRBV25-1 and TRBJ2-3, with TRBD2 matching over 7 bases. V dropped 6 bases and J dropped 7; count of bases not matched to a gene: 7. Germline CDR1 MGHDK, CDR2 SYGVNS. This CDR3 has 13 amino acids. The CDR3 sequence: CASSPGGLYTQYF. The CDR3 nucleotides read TGTGCCAGCAGCCCCGGGGGACTATATACGCAGTATTTT.

The genes are TRBV24-1 and TRBJ1-2; D is perhaps TRBD1 (5 bases). V was trimmed by 4 bases and J by 2 bases, leaving 10 bases between them. Germline-derived CDR1 and CDR2 are KGHDR and SFDVKD. This CDR3 has 14 amino acids. Here the CDR3 reads CATSDPGGNYGYTF. Here the CDR3 DNA reads TGTGCCACCAGTGACCCGGGGGGAAACTATGGCTACACCTTC.

This chain links TRBV20-1 with TRBJ2-1, with 14 bases that match TRBD2. Germline CDR1 DFQATT, CDR2 SNEGSKA (reference sequence). V was pared by 5 bases and J by 8 bases, with 11 bases of the junction left unmatched. CDR3 length equals 16 residues. CDR3 loop: CSASTRGTSGSYEQFF. In DNA, the CDR3 is TGCAGTGCTTCAACGCGAGGGACTAGCGGGAGTTATGAGCAGTTCTTC.

This clonotype has at least ten counts. V usage is TRBV2 and J usage is TRBJ2-2; 10 bases agree with TRBD1. Germline V CDR1 and CDR2: SNHLY, FYNNEI. Trimming at V came to 4 bases and at J to 4 bases, leaving 6 bases not matched to a gene. The CDR3 runs 16 residues. The CDR3 is CASSVSGTGATGELFF. The DNA of the CDR3 is TGTGCCAGCAGTGTCTCCGGGACAGGGGCCACCGGGGAGCTGTTTTTT.

The CDR3 DNA is TGTGCCAGCAGCCCAACAGGGCAGGATGAAGCTTTCTTT. Protein sequence: CASSPTGQDEAFF. V usage is TRBV2 and J usage is TRBJ1-1; D possibly corresponds to TRBD1 (6 bases). CDR3 length: 13 residues. Looked up from germline, CDR1 is SNHLY and CDR2 is FYNNEI. V shed 6 bases and J shed 7 bases, with 15 bases lying between them. Full variable domain (missing parts from reference TRBV2 and TRBJ1-1): EPEVTQTPSHQVTQMGQEVILRCVPISNHLYFYWYRQILGQKVEFLVSFYNNEISEKSEIFDDQFSVERPDGSNFTLKIRSTKLEDSAMYFCASSPTGQDEAFFGQGTRLTVV.

The J gene is TRBJ2-7, the V gene TRBV7-4; TRBD1 agrees at 8 bases. With 6 bases clipped from V and 7 bases from J, the junction kept 14 bases outside the gene matches. The CDR3 length is 15 residues. From germline, CDR1 is SGHVT and CDR2 SQSDAQ. Here the CDR3 reads CASSSGQGGSLEQYF. In DNA form, the CDR3 reads TGTGCCAGCAGTTCTGGACAGGGAGGATCGCTGGAGCAGTACTTC.

The CDR3 reads CASSPMGGNGYGYTF. CDR3 in DNA: TGTGCCAGCAGCCCCATGGGGGGGAACGGGTATGGCTACACCTTC. V is TRBV9 and J is TRBJ1-2; D is possibly TRBD1 (5 bases). CDR3 length: 15 amino acids. V was pared by 4 bases and J by 5 bases, with 18 bases between. Germline V gene sequence: CDR1 SGDLS, CDR2 YYNGEE.

The CDR3 coding sequence is TGTGCCAGCAGTCCAAAGAGGGTTTCTGGAAACACCATATATTTT. Encoded protein: CASSPKRVSGNTIYF. The chain links TRBV5-6 to TRBJ1-3; D is unclear. V was clipped by 5 bases and J by 1 base, with 13 bases between them. The length of the CDR3 is 15 residues. Per the germline V gene, CDR1 is SGHDT and CDR2 is YYEEEE.

The gene calls are TRBV29-1 and TRBJ1-5; the D is unclear. Per the germline V gene, CDR1 is SQVTM and CDR2 is ANQGSEA. CDR3 length equals 13 residues. Deletions cut 8 bases from V and 0 bases from J, with 11 bases between. For the CDR3, the DNA is TGCAGCAGTTATGTGGATAGCAATCAGCCCCAGCATTTT. This codes for CSSYVDSNQPQHF.

This clonotype occurred many times. The junction differs from germline at one of its ends, possibly a read error. The chain recombines TRBV12-3 or TRBV12-4 with TRBJ1-5; D uncertain. The CDR3 loop spans 16 amino acids. The CDR3 reads CASSLETQRGNQPQHF. Written as DNA, the CDR3 is TGTGCCAGCAGCTTAGAGACCCAAAGGGGCAATCAGCCCCAGCATTTT.

The CDR3 sequence: CASSLGDQETQHF. The CDR3 bases are TGTGCCAGCAGCTTAGGGGACCAAGAGACCCAGCATTTT. The chain uses TRBV7-9 and TRBJ1-5, with D perhaps matching TRBD1 (5 bases). Germline V gene data show CDR1 as SEHNR and CDR2 as FQNEAQ (reference sequence). The CDR3 spans 13 residues. Between the trimmed V and J ends, which lost 1 base and 11 bases, there was a span of 12 bases.

The chain joins TRBV29-1 to TRBJ1-4, with D perhaps TRBD1 (5 bases). Between the trimmed V and J ends, which lost 2 bases and 7 bases, there was a span of 17 bases. CDR3 length: 15 amino acids. The germline gives CDR1 SQVTM, CDR2 ANQGSEA. The CDR3 DNA reads as TGCAGCGTTGAAATTCCGGGACGGGCCAGTGAAAAACTGTTTTTT. It encodes CSVEIPGRASEKLFF.

This clonotype was counted between two and nine times. The V and J genes are TRBV19 and TRBJ2-6; TRBD2 is a possible D gene (6 bases). Germline V gives CDR1 LNHDA, CDR2 SQIVND (reference sequence). V lost 6 bases and J 1 base, leaving 13 bases between the germline ends. This CDR3 has 16 amino acids. Here the CDR3 reads CASRGPGVSGANVLTF. The CDR3 DNA reads as TGTGCCAGTAGGGGGCCGGGGGTTTCTGGGGCCAACGTCCTGACTTTC. Using reference TRBV19 and TRBJ2-6 for the parts outside the CDR3, the full variable domain is DGGITQSPKYLFRKEGQNVTLSCEQNLNHDAMYWYRQDPGQGLRLIYYSQIVNDFQKGDIAEGYSVSREKKESFPLTVTSAQKNPTAFYLCASRGPGVSGANVLTFGAGSRLTVL.

This clonotype was seen repeatedly, ten times or more. The chain links TRBV4-1 to TRBJ2-2; D gene uncertain. This CDR3 has 17 residues. V was clipped by 1 base and J by 5 bases, with 17 bases between them. Germline loops: CDR1 MGHRA, CDR2 YSYEKL. CDR3 region: CASSQVNMGFRTGELFF. Here the CDR3 DNA reads TGCGCCAGCAGCCAAGTGAATATGGGATTTCGGACCGGGGAGCTGTTTTTT.

The chain recombines TRBV20-1 with TRBJ1-2; D might be TRBD1 (5 bases). Trimming pared 8 bases from V and 4 bases from J, leaving 20 bases between. This CDR3 has 14 amino acids. CDR1 and CDR2 from the germline V gene are DFQATT and SNEGSKA (reference sequence). The CDR3 loop reads CSSKTYTGSYGYTF. The CDR3 bases are TGCAGTAGTAAAACCTATACAGGTTCCTATGGCTACACCTTC.

This clonotype was seen at least ten times. J is TRBJ1-3 and V is TRBV4-3; unclear D gene. CDR1 and CDR2 (germline): LGHNA, YSLEER. With 6 bases removed from V and 0 bases from J, the gap between germline ends came to 12 bases. The CDR3 is made up of 15 amino acids. For the CDR3, the DNA is TGCGCCAGCAGACGAGGACGGAGCTCTGGAAACACCATATATTTT. Translated: CASRRGRSSGNTIYF.

The sample holds many counts of this clonotype. The rearrangement links TRBV6-2 or TRBV6-3 to TRBJ2-7; weak D call: TRBD2 (6 bases). Germline loops: CDR1 MNHEY, CDR2 SVGEGT. The CDR3 extends over 15 amino acids. Trimming took 2 bases from V and 0 from J, leaving 11 bases between them. In DNA form, the CDR3 reads TGTGCCAGCAGTTACCTTCCTAGCGCCTCCTACGAGCAGTACTTC. Protein: CASSYLPSASYEQYF.

This clonotype was picked up many times. The chain uses TRBV10-3 and TRBJ2-7; TRBD2 aligns across 10 bases. The CDR3 runs 14 residues. Germline V gene sequence: CDR1 ENHRY, CDR2 SYGVKD. J was trimmed by 5 bases and V by 4 bases; bases with no gene match: 5. Here the CDR3 DNA reads TGTGCCATCAGTGTATCTAGCGGGAGCCACGAGCAGTACTTC. Its protein is CAISVSSGSHEQYF.

This clonotype was detected ten times or more. The chain recombines TRBV11-2 with TRBJ1-1; D remains ambiguous. V was pared by 1 base and J by 2 bases, with 8 bases between. Per the germline V gene, CDR1 is SGHAT and CDR2 is FQNNGV. The CDR3 has 14 amino acids. CDR3 sequence: CASSLAGDNTEAFF. CDR3 nucleotides: TGTGCCAGCAGCTTAGCAGGCGATAACACTGAAGCTTTCTTT.